This T cell receptor (beta chain) was identified in a study of neoadjuvant nivolumab and ipilimumab in lung cancer. This clone occurred a few times. CDR3 size: 15 residues. V was trimmed by 4 bases and J by 0 bases, leaving 12 bases between them. CDR1 is SGHNT and CDR2 is YENEEA in the germline V gene. Assay: immunoSEQ multiplex PCR; the TCRdb copy retains only in-frame clones and omits some. The sample includes roughly 20,000 clones, roughly 84% seen only once; the top ten take 23%. The source material was peripheral blood, sampled before neoadjuvant nivolumab, alone or with ipilimumab. The rearrangement links TRBV11-3 to TRBJ1-1; D is unclear. The source is an adult with non-small cell lung cancer. The CDR3 bases are TGTGCCAGCAGCTACTTGCCAGGTTTGAACACTGAAGCTTTCTTT. The encoded protein is CASSYLPGLNTEAFF.